The entry below describes one T cell receptor (beta chain). Its antigen is still unknown. The sample comes from a study of T cell repertoires in cytomegalovirus infection. Across the whole study: Indicated by public TCR beta signatures were CMV infection and matching HLA type. Study-wide results and limits: CMV-specific TCR beta clonotypes restricted by HLA-C were the ones dominating the ex vivo response.

Trimming shortened V by 2 bases and J by 1 base, and 5 bases separated the two germline ends. The CDR3 is 13 amino acids. The germline V gene encodes CDR1 SNHLY and CDR2 FYNNEI. One entry per CDR3 protein results from TCRdb running MiXCR on the reads. The data hold a few hundred thousand distinct CDR3 sequences, with roughly a sixth observed a single time. Sequencing used PBMCs. The V and J genes are TRBV2 and TRBJ1-1; D is unclear. The clonotype comes from a human donor in good health (CMV status not recorded). Some clones in this sample may be carry-over from other donors' samples. As DNA, the CDR3 is TGTGCCAGCAGTGAATGGAAGAACACTGAAGCTTTCTTT. It encodes CASSEWKNTEAFF.